This T cell receptor (beta chain) was captured in a study of cytomegalovirus exposure and HLA in healthy donors. This clone was detected only a few times. Antigen unknown. The PCR was carried out with 60 Vbeta primers and 13 Jbeta primers. Profiling relied on immunoSEQ multiplex PCR, and the TCRdb table lists in-frame clones only, not all of them. Of roughly 100,000 clones detected, 76% appear once; the ten largest clones hold 10%. This CDR3 is 13 amino acids long. V lost 4 bases to trimming and J lost 8 bases, with 14 bases between them. CDR1 and CDR2 (germline): SSHAT, FNYEAQ (reference sequence). Study-level findings and limits: The study flagged around 150 TCR beta chains as cytomegalovirus-associated. Serostatus for CMV was the only available immune exposure information. Three CMV-associated chains were confirmed in vitro to be specific for CMV antigens.

The sample taken for sequencing was PBMCs. V and J are TRBV7-7 and TRBJ1-2; perhaps TRBD1 as D (5 bases). This clonotype was sampled from a woman aged 18-29 years in good health and CMV-seropositive. This CDR3 reads CASSSDTPCGYTF. In DNA form, the CDR3 reads TGTGCCAGCAGCTCGGACACCCCCTGCGGCTACACCTTC.